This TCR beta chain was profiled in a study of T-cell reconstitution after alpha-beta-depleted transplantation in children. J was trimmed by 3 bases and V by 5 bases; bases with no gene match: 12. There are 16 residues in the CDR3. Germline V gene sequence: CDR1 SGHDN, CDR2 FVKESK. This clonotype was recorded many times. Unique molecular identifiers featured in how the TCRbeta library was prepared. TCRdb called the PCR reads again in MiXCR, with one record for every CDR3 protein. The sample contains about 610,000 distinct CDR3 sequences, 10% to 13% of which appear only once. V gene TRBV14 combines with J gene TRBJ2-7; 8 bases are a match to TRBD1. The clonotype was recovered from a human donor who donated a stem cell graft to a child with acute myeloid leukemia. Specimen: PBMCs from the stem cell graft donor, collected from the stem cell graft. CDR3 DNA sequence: TGTGCCAGCAGCGGCCACAGGGGGACTTTGGGCTACGAGCAGTACTTC. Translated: CASSGHRGTLGYEQYF.